The next 19 T cell receptor beta chains were all read from a single sample in a study of response to subunit inactivated influenza vaccine. TCRdb recomputed calls from the RT-PCR reads with MiXCR, one row per CDR3 protein. Among some 570,000 distinct CDR3 sequences, about 11% were seen once, and the ten largest hold about 11%. The data also belong to a second study, concerning T cells expressing NK-cell markers. That work adds: Generation of TCR beta cDNA was performed by 5'RACE template switching incorporating UMIs.

Sequenced material: PBMCs from blood, taken on the day of vaccination. All receptors derive from a man aged 45-65 years who received an inactivated influenza vaccine.

Written as DNA, the CDR3 is TGTGCCAGCAGCTTGATCGGCTTAGGAGCACCTTACAATGAGCAGTTCTTC. Translation: CASSLIGLGAPYNEQFF. The chain joins TRBV5-5 to TRBJ2-1, with D unresolved. Trimming left V 1 base short and J 4 bases short, with 18 bases between. CDR1 and CDR2 (germline): SGHKS, YYEKEE (reference sequence). The CDR3 extends over 17 amino acids.

The rearrangement uses TRBV12-3 or TRBV12-4 and TRBJ2-2; 9 bases map to TRBD1. CDR3 length: 14 residues. The V gene end was trimmed by 7 bases and the J gene end by 5 bases; junction bases not matched to a gene: 5. In nucleotides, the CDR3 is TGTGCCAGCAACCCGACAGGGGGTACCGGGGAGCTGTTTTTT. It specifies CASNPTGGTGELFF.

This clonotype was found a few times. This sequence joins TRBV5-1 and TRBJ2-3, with 9 bases lining up with TRBD2. V was pared by 3 bases and J by 1 base, with 6 bases of the junction left unmatched. The CDR3 is made up of 16 amino acids. In germline, CDR1 is SGHRS, CDR2 YFSETQ. CDR3 sequence reads: CASSSMRGGGTDTQYF. CDR3 bases: TGCGCCAGCAGCTCCATGCGGGGGGGCGGCACAGATACGCAGTATTTT.

The V and J genes are TRBV7-9 and TRBJ2-7; TRBD2 matches at 9 bases. V shed 3 bases, J shed 2 bases, and the junction held 8 bases outside the gene matches. This CDR3 region has 16 residues. CDR1 and CDR2 from the germline V gene are SEHNR and FQNEAQ (reference sequence). CDR3 coding DNA: TGTGCCAGCAGCTTCCTCCAGCGGGGGGCCACCTACGAGCAGTACTTC. As protein: CASSFLQRGATYEQYF.

A few counts support this clonotype. The V gene is TRBV5-1, the J gene TRBJ2-2; TRBD2 matches at 8 bases. The V gene's germline CDR1 is SGHRS and CDR2 YFSETQ. J was trimmed by 9 bases and V by 0 bases; bases with no gene match: 10. This CDR3 contains 16 residues. CDR3 protein: CASSLEPGTRGRELFF. The DNA of the CDR3 is TGCGCCAGCAGCTTGGAACCCGGGACTAGAGGCAGGGAGCTGTTTTTT.

This clonotype was counted a few times. The chain links TRBV11-2 to TRBJ2-3; D ambiguous. CDR1 is SGHAT and CDR2 is FQNNGV in the germline V gene. This CDR3 has 14 amino acids. The ends were cut back, 5 bases at V and 0 bases at J, with 9 bases in the middle. Written as DNA, the CDR3 is TGTGCCAGCAGCCGACTTACTAGCACAGATACGCAGTATTTT. It codes for CASSRLTSTDTQYF.

This clonotype was seen more than once but under ten times. The chain couples TRBV5-1 to TRBJ2-1, with TRBD2 matching over 12 bases. Losses at the gene ends were 4 bases for V and 8 bases for J; bases not matched to a gene: 10. Germline loops: CDR1 SGHRS, CDR2 YFSETQ. The CDR3 is 16 amino acids. The CDR3 bases are TGCGCCAGCAGCACGCTACTAGCGGGAGGTTCCGATGAGCAGTTCTTC. Residues: CASSTLLAGGSDEQFF. Supplemented by reference TRBV5-1 and TRBJ2-1, the full variable domain reads KAGVTQTPRYLIKTRGQQVTLSCSPISGHRSVSWYQQTPGQGLQFLFEYFSETQRNKGNFPGRFSGRQFSNSRSEMNVSTLELGDSALYLCASSTLLAGGSDEQFFGPGTRLTVL.

This clonotype was detected only a few times. This chain links TRBV5-1 with TRBJ2-7; possibly TRBD1 or TRBD2 for D (5 bases each). Trimming pared 3 bases from V and 3 bases from J, leaving 16 bases between. CDR1 and CDR2 (germline): SGHRS, YFSETQ. The CDR3 has 15 amino acids. DNA for the CDR3: TGCGCCAGCAGCTCGCTCGGGGACCGAATCTACGAGCAGTACTTC. Its translation is CASSSLGDRIYEQYF.

The sample holds a few counts of this clonotype. V is TRBV12-3 or TRBV12-4 and J is TRBJ2-7, with D hard to call. Trimming pared 2 bases from V and 6 bases from J, leaving 14 bases between. The length of the CDR3 is 14 residues. CDR3 coding DNA: TGTGCCAGCAGTTTAAATTTCCCCTACGCCGAGCAGTACTTC. This translates into CASSLNFPYAEQYF.

J is TRBJ2-3 and V is TRBV7-3, with a tentative D call TRBD1 (6 bases). The CDR3 runs to 14 residues. Germline CDR1 SGHTA, CDR2 FQGTGA. V was clipped by 8 bases and J by 4 bases, with 16 bases between them. The CDR3 reads CASCLQGGADTQYF. CDR3 DNA sequence: TGTGCCAGCTGCCTACAGGGTGGGGCAGATACGCAGTATTTT. Variable domain in full (rest from reference TRBV7-3 and TRBJ2-3): GAGVSQTPSNKVTEKGKYVELRCDPISGHTALYWYRQSLGQGPEFLIYFQGTGAADDSGLPNDRFFAVRPEGSVSTLKIQRTERGDSAVYLCASCLQGGADTQYFGPGTRLTVL.

Only a few counts were recorded for this clonotype. The V call is TRBV28, the J call TRBJ2-1; 8 bases are shared with TRBD1. The CDR3 has 16 amino acids. The trim removed 6 bases at V and 4 bases at J, leaving 11 bases unmatched. CDR1 is MDHEN and CDR2 is SYDVKM in the germline V gene. The CDR3 reads CASSPNTGGSYNEQFF. The DNA of the CDR3 is TGTGCCAGCAGCCCGAATACAGGGGGTTCTTACAATGAGCAGTTCTTC. The whole variable domain, remainder taken from reference TRBV28 and TRBJ2-1, is DVKVTQSSRYLVKRTGEKVFLECVQDMDHENMFWYRQDPGLGLRLIYFSYDVKMKEKGDIPEGYSVSREKKERFSLILESASTNQTSMYLCASSPNTGGSYNEQFFGPGTRLTVL.

The chain couples TRBV19 to TRBJ1-5; D unresolved. Germline loops: CDR1 LNHDA, CDR2 SQIVND (reference sequence). The CDR3 covers 13 residues. V gave up 0 bases and J gave up 6 bases, with 6 bases separating them. The DNA for the CDR3 is TGTGCCAGTAGTATAGATTTCGGTCAGCCCCAGCATTTT. Translation gives CASSIDFGQPQHF.

This clonotype was detected ten times or more. This sequence joins TRBV12-3 or TRBV12-4 and TRBJ2-7, with 10 bases lining up with TRBD2. V gave up 3 bases and J gave up 4 bases; unmatched junction bases: 3. The CDR3 covers 14 residues. The DNA for the CDR3 is TGTGCCAGCAGTTTGTGGACTAGCGGTTACGAGCAGTACTTC. This translates into CASSLWTSGYEQYF.

This clonotype was seen repeatedly, ten times or more. The chain joins TRBV9 to TRBJ2-1; possibly TRBD1 for D (6 bases). The length of the CDR3 is 16 residues. Trimming shortened V by 4 bases and J by 4 bases, and 18 bases separated the two germline ends. In germline, CDR1 is SGDLS, CDR2 YYNGEE. CDR3 bases: TGTGCCAGCAGCCTAGGCCCAGGGGTAGAATACAATGAGCAGTTCTTC. This encodes CASSLGPGVEYNEQFF. Filled out from reference TRBV9 and TRBJ2-1, the complete variable domain reads DSGVTQTPKHLITATGQRVTLRCSPRSGDLSVYWYQQSLDQGLQFLIQYYNGEERAKGNILERFSAQQFPDLHSELNLSSLELGDSALYFCASSLGPGVEYNEQFFGPGTRLTVL.

J is TRBJ2-1 and V is TRBV11-2, with TRBD2 identical over 11 bases. Trimming removed 8 bases from V and 7 bases from J; junction bases left unmatched: 7. From germline, CDR1 is SGHAT and CDR2 FQNNGV. The CDR3 loop spans 14 amino acids. This CDR3 reads CASSPSGGSNEQFF. The CDR3 region has the DNA TGTGCCAGCTCCCCTAGCGGGGGGTCGAATGAGCAGTTCTTC.

This clonotype was observed a single time. This chain connects TRBV20-1 to TRBJ2-5; 8 bases are shared with TRBD1. The CDR3 is made up of 12 amino acids. CDR1 and CDR2 (germline): DFQATT, SNEGSKA (reference sequence). V was pared by 3 bases and J by 5 bases, with 2 bases of the junction left unmatched. For the CDR3, the DNA is TGCAGTGCTAGGACAGGGGTGGAGACCCAGTACTTC. The encoded protein is CSARTGVETQYF.

The chain recombines TRBV10-3 with TRBJ1-5; D call uncertain. CDR1 and CDR2 from the germline V gene are ENHRY and SYGVKD. The V and J ends lost 0 bases and 4 bases respectively, with 13 bases between them. The CDR3 is made up of 16 amino acids. The CDR3 loop is CAISESTWADNQPQHF. In nucleotides, the CDR3 is TGTGCCATCAGTGAGTCAACTTGGGCAGATAATCAGCCCCAGCATTTT.

The V gene is TRBV12-3 or TRBV12-4, the J gene TRBJ1-5; D is perhaps TRBD1 (5 bases). This CDR3 region has 14 residues. V shed 5 bases and J shed 7 bases, with 15 bases lying between them. CDR3 amino acids: CASSGGQSYQPQHF. The CDR3 nucleotides read TGTGCCAGCAGTGGCGGACAAAGCTACCAGCCCCAGCATTTT.

The chain is built from TRBV6-2 or TRBV6-3 and TRBJ2-7, with TRBD2 as a possible D gene (6 bases). The CDR3 contains 19 residues. The V end lost 6 bases, the J end lost 0 bases, and 27 bases lay between the germline ends. Per the germline V gene, CDR1 is MNHEY and CDR2 is SVGEGT. CDR3 residues: CASRTMELGGAWSSYEQYF. The CDR3 nucleotides read TGTGCCAGCAGGACCATGGAGCTCGGGGGAGCGTGGAGCTCCTACGAGCAGTACTTC.